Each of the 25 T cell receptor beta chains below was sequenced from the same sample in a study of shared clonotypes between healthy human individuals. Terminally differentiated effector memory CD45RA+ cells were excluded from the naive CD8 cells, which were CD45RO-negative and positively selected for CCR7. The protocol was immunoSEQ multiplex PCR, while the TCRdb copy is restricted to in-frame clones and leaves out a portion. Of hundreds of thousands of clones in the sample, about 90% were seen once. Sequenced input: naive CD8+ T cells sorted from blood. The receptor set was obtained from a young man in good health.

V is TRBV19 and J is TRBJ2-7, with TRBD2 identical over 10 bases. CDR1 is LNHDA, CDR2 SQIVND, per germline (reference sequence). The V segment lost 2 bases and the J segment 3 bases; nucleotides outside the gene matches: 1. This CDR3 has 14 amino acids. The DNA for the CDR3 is TGTGCCAGTAGTATACTAGCGGGGGACTACGAGCAGTACTTC. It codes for CASSILAGDYEQYF.

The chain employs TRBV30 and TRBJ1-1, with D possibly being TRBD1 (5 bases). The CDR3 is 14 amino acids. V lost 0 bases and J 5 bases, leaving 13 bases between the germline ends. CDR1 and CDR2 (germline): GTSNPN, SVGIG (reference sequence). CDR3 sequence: CAWSVGAGKTEAFF. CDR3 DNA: TGTGCCTGGAGTGTAGGGGCAGGGAAGACTGAAGCTTTCTTT.

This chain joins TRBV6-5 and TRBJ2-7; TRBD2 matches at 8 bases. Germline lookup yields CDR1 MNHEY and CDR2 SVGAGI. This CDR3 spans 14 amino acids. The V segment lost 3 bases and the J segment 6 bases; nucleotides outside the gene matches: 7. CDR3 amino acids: CASSYVREGGEQYF. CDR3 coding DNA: TGTGCCAGCAGTTATGTTCGGGAGGGCGGCGAGCAGTACTTC.

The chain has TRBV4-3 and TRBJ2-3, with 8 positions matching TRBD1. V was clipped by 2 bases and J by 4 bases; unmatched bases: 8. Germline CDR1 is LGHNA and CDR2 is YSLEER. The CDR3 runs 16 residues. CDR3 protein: CASSQTKTGVADTQYF. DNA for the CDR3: TGCGCCAGCAGCCAAACAAAGACAGGGGTTGCAGATACGCAGTATTTT.

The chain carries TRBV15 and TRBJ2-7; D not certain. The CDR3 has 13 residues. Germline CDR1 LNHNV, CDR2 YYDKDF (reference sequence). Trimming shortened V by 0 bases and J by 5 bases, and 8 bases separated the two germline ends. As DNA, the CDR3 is TGTGCCACCAGCAGAGATAGGGTTCACGAGCAGTACTTC. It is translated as CATSRDRVHEQYF.

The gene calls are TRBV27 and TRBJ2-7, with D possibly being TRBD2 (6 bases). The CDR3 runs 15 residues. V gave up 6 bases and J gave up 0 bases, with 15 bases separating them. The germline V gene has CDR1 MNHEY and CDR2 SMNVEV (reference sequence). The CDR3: CASSRDSRSSYEQYF. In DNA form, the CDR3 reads TGTGCCAGCAGCCGGGACTCCAGGAGCTCCTACGAGCAGTACTTC.

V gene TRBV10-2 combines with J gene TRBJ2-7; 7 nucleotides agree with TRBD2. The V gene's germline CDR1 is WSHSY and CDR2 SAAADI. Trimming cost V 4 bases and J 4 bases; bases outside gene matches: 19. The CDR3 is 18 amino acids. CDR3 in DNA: TGCGCCAGCAGTGTTGGCGGGAGAGACCAATCCCGACTTTACGAGCAGTACTTC. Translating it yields CASSVGGRDQSRLYEQYF.

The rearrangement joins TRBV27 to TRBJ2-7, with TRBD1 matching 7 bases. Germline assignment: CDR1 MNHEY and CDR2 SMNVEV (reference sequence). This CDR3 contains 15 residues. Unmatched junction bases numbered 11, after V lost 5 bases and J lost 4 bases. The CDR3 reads CASSMGQRLTYEQYF. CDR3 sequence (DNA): TGTGCCAGCAGTATGGGACAGCGTCTCACTTACGAGCAGTACTTC.

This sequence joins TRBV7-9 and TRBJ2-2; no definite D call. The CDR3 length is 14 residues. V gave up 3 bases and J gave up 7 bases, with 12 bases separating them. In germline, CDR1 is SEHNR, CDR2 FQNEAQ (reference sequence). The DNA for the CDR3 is TGTGCCAGCAGCTTTCCGTCAGCATTCGGGGAGCTGTTTTTT. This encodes CASSFPSAFGELFF.

In nucleotides, the CDR3 is TGTGCCAGCTCACCAGTTAATAAGAACACTGAAGCTTTCTTT. Translating it yields CASSPVNKNTEAFF. This chain links TRBV18 with TRBJ1-1; D call uncertain. Deletions cut 2 bases from V and 1 base from J, with 8 bases between. Germline assignment: CDR1 KGHSH and CDR2 LQKENI. This CDR3 comprises 14 residues.

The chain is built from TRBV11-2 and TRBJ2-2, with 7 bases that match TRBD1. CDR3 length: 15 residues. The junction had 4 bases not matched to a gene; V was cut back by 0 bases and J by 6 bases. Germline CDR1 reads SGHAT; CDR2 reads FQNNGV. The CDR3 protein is CASSLDLGQAGELFF. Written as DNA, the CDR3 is TGTGCCAGCAGCTTAGATCTCGGACAGGCCGGGGAGCTGTTTTTT.

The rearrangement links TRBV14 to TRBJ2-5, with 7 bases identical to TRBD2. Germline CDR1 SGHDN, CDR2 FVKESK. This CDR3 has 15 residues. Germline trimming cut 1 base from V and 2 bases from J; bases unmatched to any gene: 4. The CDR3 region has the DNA TGTGCCAGCAGCCAAGTAGGGCGGGAGCAAGAGACCCAGTACTTC. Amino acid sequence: CASSQVGREQETQYF. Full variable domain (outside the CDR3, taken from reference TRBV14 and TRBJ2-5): EAGVTQFPSHSVIEKGQTVTLRCDPISGHDNLYWYRRVMGKEIKFLLHFVKESKQDESGMPNNRFLAERTGGTYSTLKVQPAELEDSGVYFCASSQVGREQETQYFGPGTRLLVL.

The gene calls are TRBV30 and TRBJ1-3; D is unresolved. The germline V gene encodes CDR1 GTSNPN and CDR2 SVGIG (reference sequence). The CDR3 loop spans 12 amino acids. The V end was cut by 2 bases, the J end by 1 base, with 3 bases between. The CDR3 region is CAWSTSGNTIYF. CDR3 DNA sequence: TGTGCCTGGAGTACGTCTGGAAACACCATATATTTT.

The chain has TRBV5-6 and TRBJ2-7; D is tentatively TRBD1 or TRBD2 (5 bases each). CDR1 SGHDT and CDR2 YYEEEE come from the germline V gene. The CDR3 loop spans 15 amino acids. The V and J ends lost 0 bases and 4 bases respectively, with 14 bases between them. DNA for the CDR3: TGTGCCAGCAGCTTGGCGGCCTCAGGGAGTTACGAGCAGTACTTC. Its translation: CASSLAASGSYEQYF.

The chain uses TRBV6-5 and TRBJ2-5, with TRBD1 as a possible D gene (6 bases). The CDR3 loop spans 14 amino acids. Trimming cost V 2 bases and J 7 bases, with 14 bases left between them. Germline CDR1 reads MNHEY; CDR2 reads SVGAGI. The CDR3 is CASSYAEQGWTQYF. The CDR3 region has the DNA TGTGCCAGCAGTTACGCCGAACAGGGTTGGACCCAGTACTTC.

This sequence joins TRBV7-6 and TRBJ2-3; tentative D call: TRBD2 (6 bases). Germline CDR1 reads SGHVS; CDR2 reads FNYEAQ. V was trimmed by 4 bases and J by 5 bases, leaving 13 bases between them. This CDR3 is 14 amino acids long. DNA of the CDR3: TGTGCCAGCAGCTCCGACGGAGGGATAGATACGCAGTATTTT. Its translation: CASSSDGGIDTQYF.

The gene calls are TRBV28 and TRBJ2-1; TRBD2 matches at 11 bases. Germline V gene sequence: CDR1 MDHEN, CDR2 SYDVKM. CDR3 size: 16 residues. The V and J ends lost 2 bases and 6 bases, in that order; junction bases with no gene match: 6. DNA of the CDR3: TGTGCCAGCAGTTTACCCGGGACTAGCGGACCCAATGAGCAGTTCTTC. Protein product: CASSLPGTSGPNEQFF. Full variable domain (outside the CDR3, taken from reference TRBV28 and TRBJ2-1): DVKVTQSSRYLVKRTGEKVFLECVQDMDHENMFWYRQDPGLGLRLIYFSYDVKMKEKGDIPEGYSVSREKKERFSLILESASTNQTSMYLCASSLPGTSGPNEQFFGPGTRLTVL.

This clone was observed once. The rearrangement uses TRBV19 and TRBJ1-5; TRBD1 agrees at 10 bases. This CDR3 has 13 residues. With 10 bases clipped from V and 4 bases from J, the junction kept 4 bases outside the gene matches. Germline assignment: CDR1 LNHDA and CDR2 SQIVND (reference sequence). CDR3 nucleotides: TGTGCCACCGTGGGACAGGGGAATCAGCCCCAGCATTTT. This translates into CATVGQGNQPQHF.

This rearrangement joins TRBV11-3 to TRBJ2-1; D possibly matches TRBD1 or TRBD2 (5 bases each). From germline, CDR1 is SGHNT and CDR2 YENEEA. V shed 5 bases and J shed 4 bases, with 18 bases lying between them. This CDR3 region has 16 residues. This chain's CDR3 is CASSRSGLVTYNEQFF. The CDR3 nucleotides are TGTGCCAGCAGCCGATCGGGGCTAGTTACTTACAATGAGCAGTTCTTC.

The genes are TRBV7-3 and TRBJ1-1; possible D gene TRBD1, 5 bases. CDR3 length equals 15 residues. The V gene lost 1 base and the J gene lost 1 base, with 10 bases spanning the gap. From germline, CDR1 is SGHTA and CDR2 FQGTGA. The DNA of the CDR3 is TGTGCCAGCAGCTTAAGCCCGGGGGAGAACACTGAAGCTTTCTTT. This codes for CASSLSPGENTEAFF.

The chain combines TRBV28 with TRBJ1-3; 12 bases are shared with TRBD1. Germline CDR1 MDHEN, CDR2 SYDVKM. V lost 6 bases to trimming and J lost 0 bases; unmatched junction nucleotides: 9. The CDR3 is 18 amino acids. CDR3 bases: TGTGCCAGCAGGAAGGGACAGGGGGCCTTGAGCTCTGGAAACACCATATATTTT. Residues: CASRKGQGALSSGNTIYF.

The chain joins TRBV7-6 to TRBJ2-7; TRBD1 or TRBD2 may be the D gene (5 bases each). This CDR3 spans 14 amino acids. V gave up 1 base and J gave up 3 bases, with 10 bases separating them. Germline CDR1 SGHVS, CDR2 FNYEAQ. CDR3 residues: CASSLERGSYEQYF. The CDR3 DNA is TGTGCCAGCAGCTTAGAGAGGGGAAGCTACGAGCAGTACTTC.

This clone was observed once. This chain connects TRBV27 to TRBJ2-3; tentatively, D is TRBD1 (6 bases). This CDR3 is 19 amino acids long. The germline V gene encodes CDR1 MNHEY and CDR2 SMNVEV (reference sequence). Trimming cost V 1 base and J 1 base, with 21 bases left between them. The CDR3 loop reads CASSLLGGSDEIGTDTQYF. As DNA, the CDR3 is TGTGCCAGCAGTTTATTAGGGGGATCGGACGAGATAGGCACAGATACGCAGTATTTT.

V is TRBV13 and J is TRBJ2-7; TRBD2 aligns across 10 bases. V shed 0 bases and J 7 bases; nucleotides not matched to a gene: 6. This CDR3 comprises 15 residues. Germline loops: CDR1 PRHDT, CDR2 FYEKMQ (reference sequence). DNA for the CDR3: TGTGCCAGCAGCTTAGGGGCTAGCGGGAGTCTTGAGCAGTACTTC. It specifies CASSLGASGSLEQYF. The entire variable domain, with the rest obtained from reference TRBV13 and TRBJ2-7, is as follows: AAGVIQSPRHLIKEKRETATLKCYPIPRHDTVYWYQQGPGQDPQFLISFYEKMQSDKGSIPDRFSAQQFSDYHSELNMSSLELGDSALYFCASSLGASGSLEQYFGPGTRLTVT.

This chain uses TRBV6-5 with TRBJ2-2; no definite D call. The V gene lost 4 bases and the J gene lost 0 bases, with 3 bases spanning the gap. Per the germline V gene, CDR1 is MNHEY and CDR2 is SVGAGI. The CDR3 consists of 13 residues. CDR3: CASSLSNTGELFF. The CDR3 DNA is TGTGCCAGCAGTTTATCGAACACCGGGGAGCTGTTTTTT.